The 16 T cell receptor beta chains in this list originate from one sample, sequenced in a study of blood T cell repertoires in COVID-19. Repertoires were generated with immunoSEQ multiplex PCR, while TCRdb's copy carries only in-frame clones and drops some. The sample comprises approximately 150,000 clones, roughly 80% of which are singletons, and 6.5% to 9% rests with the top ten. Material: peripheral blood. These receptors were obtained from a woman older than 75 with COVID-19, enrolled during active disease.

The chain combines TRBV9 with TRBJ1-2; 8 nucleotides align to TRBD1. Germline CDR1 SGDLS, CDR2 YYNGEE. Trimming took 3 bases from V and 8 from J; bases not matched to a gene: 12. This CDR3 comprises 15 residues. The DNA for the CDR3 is TGTGCCAGCAGCGGATCCGGGACAGGTGGTTGGGGCTACACCTTC. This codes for CASSGSGTGGWGYTF.

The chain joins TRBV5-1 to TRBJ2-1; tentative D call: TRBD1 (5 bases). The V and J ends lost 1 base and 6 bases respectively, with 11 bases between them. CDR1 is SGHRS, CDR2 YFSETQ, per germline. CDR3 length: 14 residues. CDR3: CASSLSIRANEQFF. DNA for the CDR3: TGCGCCAGCAGCTTGTCTATCAGGGCCAATGAGCAGTTCTTC.

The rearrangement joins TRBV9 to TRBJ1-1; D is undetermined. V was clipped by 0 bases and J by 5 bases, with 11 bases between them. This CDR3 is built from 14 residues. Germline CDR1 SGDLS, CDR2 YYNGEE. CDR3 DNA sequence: TGTGCCAGCAGCGTAGCCCCGGCGGGGACTGAAGCTTTCTTT. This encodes CASSVAPAGTEAFF.

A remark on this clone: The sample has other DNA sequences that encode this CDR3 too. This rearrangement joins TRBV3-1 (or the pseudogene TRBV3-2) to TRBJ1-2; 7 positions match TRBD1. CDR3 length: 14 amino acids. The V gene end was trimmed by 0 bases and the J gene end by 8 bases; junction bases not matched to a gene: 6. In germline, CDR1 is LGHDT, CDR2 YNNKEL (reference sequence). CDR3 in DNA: TGTGCCAGCAGCCAAGATTGGAGGGGGCGAGGCTACACCTTC. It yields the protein CASSQDWRGRGYTF.

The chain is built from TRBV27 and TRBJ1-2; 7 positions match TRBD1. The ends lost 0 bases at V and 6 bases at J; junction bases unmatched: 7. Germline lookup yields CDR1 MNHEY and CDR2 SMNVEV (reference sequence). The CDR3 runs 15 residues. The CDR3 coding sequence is TGTGCCAGCAGTTTATCGTTCACAGGGGCGAATGGCTACACCTTC. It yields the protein CASSLSFTGANGYTF.

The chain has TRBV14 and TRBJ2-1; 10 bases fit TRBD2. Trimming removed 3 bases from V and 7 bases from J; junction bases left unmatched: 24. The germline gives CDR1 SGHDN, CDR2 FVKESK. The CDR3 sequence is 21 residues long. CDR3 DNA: TGTGCCAGCAGCCACCTCCTGAGAACCGGGAGTAGCGGGAGGCCCCTAAATGAGCAGTTCTTC. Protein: CASSHLLRTGSSGRPLNEQFF.

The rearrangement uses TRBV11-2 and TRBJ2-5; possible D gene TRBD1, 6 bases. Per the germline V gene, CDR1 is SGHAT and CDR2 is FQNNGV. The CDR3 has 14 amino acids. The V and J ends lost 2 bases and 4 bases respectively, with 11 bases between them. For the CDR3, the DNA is TGTGCCAGCAGCTTACCAATAGGGGGAGAGACCCAGTACTTC. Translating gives CASSLPIGGETQYF.

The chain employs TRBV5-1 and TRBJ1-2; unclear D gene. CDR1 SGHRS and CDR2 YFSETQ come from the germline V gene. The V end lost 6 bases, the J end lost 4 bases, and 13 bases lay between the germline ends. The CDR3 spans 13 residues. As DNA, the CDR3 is TGCGCCAGCACCCGATCACAGTCCTATGGCTACACCTTC. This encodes CASTRSQSYGYTF.

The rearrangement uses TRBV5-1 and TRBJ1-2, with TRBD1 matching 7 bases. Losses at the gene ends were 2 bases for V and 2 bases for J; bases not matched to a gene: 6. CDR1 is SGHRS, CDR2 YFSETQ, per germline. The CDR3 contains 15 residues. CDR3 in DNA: TGCGCCAGCAGCTTAAACGGGGGACAGAACTATGGCTACACCTTC. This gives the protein CASSLNGGQNYGYTF.

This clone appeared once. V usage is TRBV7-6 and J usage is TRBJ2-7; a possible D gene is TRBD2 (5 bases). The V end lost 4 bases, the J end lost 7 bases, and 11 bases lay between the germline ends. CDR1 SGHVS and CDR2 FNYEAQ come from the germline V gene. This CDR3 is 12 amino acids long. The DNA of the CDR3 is TGTGCCAGCAGCTCTCTAGAGGGTGAGCAGTACTTC. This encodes CASSSLEGEQYF.

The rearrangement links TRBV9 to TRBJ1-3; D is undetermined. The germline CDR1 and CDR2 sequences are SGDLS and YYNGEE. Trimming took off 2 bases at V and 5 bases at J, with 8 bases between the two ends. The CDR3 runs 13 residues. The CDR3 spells CASSVRERNTIYF. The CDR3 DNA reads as TGTGCCAGCAGCGTCCGGGAACGAAACACCATATATTTT. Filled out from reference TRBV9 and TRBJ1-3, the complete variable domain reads DSGVTQTPKHLITATGQRVTLRCSPRSGDLSVYWYQQSLDQGLQFLIQYYNGEERAKGNILERFSAQQFPDLHSELNLSSLELGDSALYFCASSVRERNTIYFGEGSWLTVV.

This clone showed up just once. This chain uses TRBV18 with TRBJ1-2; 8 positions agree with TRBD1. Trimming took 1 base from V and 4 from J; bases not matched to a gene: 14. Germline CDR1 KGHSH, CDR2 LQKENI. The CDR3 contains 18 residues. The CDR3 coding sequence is TGTGCCAGCTCACCACTTGATTTGGACAGGGTTCGGTCCTATGGCTACACCTTC. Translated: CASSPLDLDRVRSYGYTF.

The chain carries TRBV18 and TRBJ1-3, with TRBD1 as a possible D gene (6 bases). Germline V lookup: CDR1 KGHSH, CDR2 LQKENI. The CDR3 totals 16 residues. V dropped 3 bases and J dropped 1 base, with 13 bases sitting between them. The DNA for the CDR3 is TGTGCCAGCTCACCTGGGACAATCCCTTCTGGAAACACCATATATTTT. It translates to CASSPGTIPSGNTIYF.

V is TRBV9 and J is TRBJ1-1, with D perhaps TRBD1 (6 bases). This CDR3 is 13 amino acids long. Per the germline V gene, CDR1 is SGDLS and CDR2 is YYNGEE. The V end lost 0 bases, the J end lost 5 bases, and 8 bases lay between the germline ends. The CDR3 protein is CASSVGTGTEAFF. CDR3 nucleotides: TGTGCCAGCAGCGTAGGTACAGGGACTGAAGCTTTCTTT.

The CDR3 here is CASNPGAQTYNEQFF. The CDR3 DNA follows: TGTGCCAGTAACCCTGGGGCTCAAACCTACAATGAGCAGTTCTTC. V usage is TRBV6-5 and J usage is TRBJ2-1; D is perhaps TRBD1 (5 bases). V dropped 9 bases and J dropped 2 bases, with 17 bases sitting between them. Germline V CDR1 and CDR2: MNHEY, SVGAGI. The CDR3 spans 15 residues.

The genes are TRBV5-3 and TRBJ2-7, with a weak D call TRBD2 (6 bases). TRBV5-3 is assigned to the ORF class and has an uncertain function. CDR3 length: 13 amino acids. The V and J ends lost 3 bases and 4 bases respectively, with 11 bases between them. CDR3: CARSSRDFYEQYF. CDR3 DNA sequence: TGTGCCAGAAGCTCCCGGGACTTTTACGAGCAGTACTTC.